The text below deals with one T cell receptor (beta chain). This receptor's antigen is unknown. Base qualities were left out, and no much larger clone turns up one base away. The entry originates in a study of blood T cells in healthy people across ages (dated by TCRdb to between 2015 and 2016). Regarding the research as a whole: Template switching captured roughly one uniquely barcoded TCR beta cDNA molecule per two T cells in model experiments. The study measured age-related changes in TCR beta repertoire diversity using deep sequencing normalized with unique cDNA molecular identifiers. The donors were split into four age groups: young (average 16 years), middle-aged (39), aged (about 62) and long-lived (over 75). Donors of different ages were randomly distributed across sequencing lanes to avoid experimental bias. Two additional independent replicas of 1 million unique cDNA reads from the same blood draw were analyzed for two donors (one aged 18 to 30 and one aged 80 or older).

The CDR3, from cysteine to phenylalanine, totals 14 residues. CDR3 DNA only is kept here, 42 bases in frame from base 1. Looking up the germline V gene yields CDR1 MNHEY and CDR2 SVGAGI. Study-level results and caveats: A strong correlation was found between observed TCR beta diversity and the percentage of naive T cells measured by flow cytometry. As age increased, observed TCR beta diversity per million T cells dropped in a roughly linear way, and a significant reduction was already evident by age 40. Estimates of total diversity from one million sequenced T cells were regarded as lower bounds and underestimates. The CMV infection status of donors was not known, potentially confounding age-related changes in expanded clonotypes. The long-lived group showed more naive CD4+ T cells, fewer expanded clones and increased TCR diversity than the aged group, suggesting age selection. Because profiling used bulk unsorted PBMCs, naive and antigen-experienced compartments could not be compared conclusively.

The donors were around 39 Caucasian individuals from Russia, aged roughly 6 to 100 years, who were systemically healthy. Each donor gave around 9.9 milliliters of peripheral blood, collected into EDTA-treated Vacutainer tubes. Ficoll-Paque density-gradient centrifugation was used to isolate PBMCs, with at least 6 million per sample. Trizol reagent was used to extract total RNA from PBMCs, with at least 5.5 micrograms per sample. For every donor, an aliquot of PBMCs went through flow cytometry to measure the percentages of naive CD45RAhigh/CD27high T cells. Library preparation used 5' RACE. Sequencing took place on an Illumina HiSeq 2500. The second PCR ran for roughly 7 to 11 cycles and used a J-beta primer mix along with a sample-barcoded 5' primer. A template-switch 5' adaptor carrying 12 random nucleotides introduced a unique molecular identifier onto each TCR beta cDNA molecule. Each sample yielded at least 2.5 million CDR3-containing paired-end reads. First-strand cDNA synthesis was performed from all RNA using the Mint cDNA synthesis kit, with priming by a TRBC-specific oligonucleotide. Following uracil-DNA glycosylase treatment, a first 18-cycle PCR with universal primers M1SS and BC2_uni_R was performed on all cDNA. The original methods were these. For normalization, 1 million high-quality reads, each with a distinct molecular identifier, were randomly selected from each sample. Reads with shared molecular identifiers were discarded instead of being binned into consensus sequences. MiTCR, run with a Q25 quality threshold and the strictest error-elimination algorithm, handled CDR3 identification, clonotype clustering and error correction. A nonparametric unseen species model using Euler transformation provided a lower-bound estimate of total TCR beta diversity. In TCRdb, the public reads were trimmed at Q25 with fastp and aligned with MiXCR, with productive beta chains retained. One record per CDR3 amino acid sequence lists the most common genes and DNA. These V and J calls derive from TCRdb rather than the authors' analysis. The sample table records roughly 830,000 distinct CDR3 sequences; approximately 59% of these occur just once. The ten largest make up roughly 25% of the sample.

The origin of this receptor is a man aged 25 to 45 in good health. Sequenced: blood. This sequence uses TRBV6-5 and TRBJ2-4; a stretch of 7 junction bases matches TRBD1. The end of the DNA fits TRBJ2-7 better, so the J call may be wrong. CDR3 sequence: CASNPDRVDGEQYF. The DNA sequence follows: TGTGCCAGTAACCCCGACAGGGTGGATGGCGAGCAGTACTTC.